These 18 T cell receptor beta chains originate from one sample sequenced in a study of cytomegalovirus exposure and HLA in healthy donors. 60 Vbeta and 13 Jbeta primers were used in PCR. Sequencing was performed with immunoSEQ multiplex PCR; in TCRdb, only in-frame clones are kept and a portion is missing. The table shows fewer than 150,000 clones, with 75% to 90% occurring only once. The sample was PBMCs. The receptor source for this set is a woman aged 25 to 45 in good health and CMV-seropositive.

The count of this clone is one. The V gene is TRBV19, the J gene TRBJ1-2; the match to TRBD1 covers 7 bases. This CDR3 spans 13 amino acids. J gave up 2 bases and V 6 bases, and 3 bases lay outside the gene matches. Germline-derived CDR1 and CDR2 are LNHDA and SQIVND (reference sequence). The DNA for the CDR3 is TGTGCCAGTAGCGACAGGGTAAACTATGGCTACACCTTC. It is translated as CASSDRVNYGYTF.

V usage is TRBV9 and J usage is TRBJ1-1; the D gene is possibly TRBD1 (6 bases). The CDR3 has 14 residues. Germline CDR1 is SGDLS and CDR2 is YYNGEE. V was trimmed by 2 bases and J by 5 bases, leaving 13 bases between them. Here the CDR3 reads CASSVAGAHTEAFF. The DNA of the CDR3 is TGTGCCAGCAGCGTTGCGGGGGCGCATACTGAAGCTTTCTTT.

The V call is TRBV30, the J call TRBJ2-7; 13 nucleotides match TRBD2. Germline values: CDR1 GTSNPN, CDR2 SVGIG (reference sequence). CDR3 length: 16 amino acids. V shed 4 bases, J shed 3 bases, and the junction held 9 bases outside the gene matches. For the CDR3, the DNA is TGTGCCTGGATGTTAGGGACTAGCGGGAAAAGCTACGAGCAGTACTTC. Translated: CAWMLGTSGKSYEQYF.

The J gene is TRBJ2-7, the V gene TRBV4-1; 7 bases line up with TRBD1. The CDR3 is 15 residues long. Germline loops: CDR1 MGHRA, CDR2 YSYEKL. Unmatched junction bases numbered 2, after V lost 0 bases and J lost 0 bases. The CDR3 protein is CASSQEGQLSYEQYF. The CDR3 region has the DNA TGCGCCAGCAGCCAAGAGGGACAGCTCTCCTACGAGCAGTACTTC.

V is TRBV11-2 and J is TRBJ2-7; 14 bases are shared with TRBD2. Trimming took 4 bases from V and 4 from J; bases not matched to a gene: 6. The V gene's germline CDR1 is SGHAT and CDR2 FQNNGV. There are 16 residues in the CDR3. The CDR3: CASSSGTSGSWYEQYF. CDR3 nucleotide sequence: TGTGCCAGCAGCTCCGGGACTAGCGGGAGTTGGTACGAGCAGTACTTC.

The CDR3 DNA is TGTGCCAGCAGTTACCTCCCGAGGGGGAAGCCCCAGCATTTT. It codes for CASSYLPRGKPQHF. The chain joins TRBV6-6 to TRBJ1-5, with a possible D match to TRBD1 (6 bases). The V gene lost 2 bases and the J gene lost 8 bases, with 13 bases spanning the gap. This CDR3 region has 14 residues. Germline V gene sequence: CDR1 MNHNY, CDR2 SVGAGI (reference sequence).

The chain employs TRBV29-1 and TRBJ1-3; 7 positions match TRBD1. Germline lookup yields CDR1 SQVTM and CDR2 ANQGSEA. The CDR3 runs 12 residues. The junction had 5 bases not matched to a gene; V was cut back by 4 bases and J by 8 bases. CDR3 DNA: TGCAGCGTTGGAGGGGGCGCAGACACCATATATTTT. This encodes CSVGGGADTIYF.

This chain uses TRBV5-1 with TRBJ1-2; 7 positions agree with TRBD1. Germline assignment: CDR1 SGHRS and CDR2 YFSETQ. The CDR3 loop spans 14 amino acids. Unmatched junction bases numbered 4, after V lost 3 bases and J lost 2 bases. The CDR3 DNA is TGCGCCAGCAGCTCGACAGGGCGGAACTATGGCTACACCTTC. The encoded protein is CASSSTGRNYGYTF.

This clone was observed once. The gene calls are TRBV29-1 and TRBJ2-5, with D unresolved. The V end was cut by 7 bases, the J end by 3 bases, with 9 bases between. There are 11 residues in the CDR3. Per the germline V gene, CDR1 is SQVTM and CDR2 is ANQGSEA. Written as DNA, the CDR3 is TGCAGCGGGCGGCTTGAAGAGACCCAGTACTTC. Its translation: CSGRLEETQYF.

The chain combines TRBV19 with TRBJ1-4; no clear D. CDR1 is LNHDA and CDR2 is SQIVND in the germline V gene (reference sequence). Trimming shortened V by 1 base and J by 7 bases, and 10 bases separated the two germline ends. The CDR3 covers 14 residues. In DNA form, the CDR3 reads TGTGCCAGTAGTATAGGAGGGAAGTCTGAAAAACTGTTTTTT. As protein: CASSIGGKSEKLFF.

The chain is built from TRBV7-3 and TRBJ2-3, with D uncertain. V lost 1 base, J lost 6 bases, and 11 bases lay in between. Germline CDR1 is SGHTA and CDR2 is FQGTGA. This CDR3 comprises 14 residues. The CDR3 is CASSLRLATDTQYF. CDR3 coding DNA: TGTGCCAGCAGCTTAAGGCTTGCCACGGATACGCAGTATTTT.

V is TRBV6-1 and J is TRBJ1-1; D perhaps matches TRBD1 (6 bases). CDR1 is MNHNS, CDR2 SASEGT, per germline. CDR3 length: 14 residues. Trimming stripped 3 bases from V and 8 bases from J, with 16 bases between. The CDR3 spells CASSDWDTIGEAFF. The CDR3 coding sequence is TGTGCCAGCAGTGATTGGGACACCATCGGGGAAGCTTTCTTT.

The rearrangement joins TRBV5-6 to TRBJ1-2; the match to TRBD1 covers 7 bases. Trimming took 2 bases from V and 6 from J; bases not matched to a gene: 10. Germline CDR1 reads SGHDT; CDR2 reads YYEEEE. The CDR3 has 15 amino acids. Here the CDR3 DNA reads TGTGCCAGCAGCTTAATTCAACAGGGGTCGCATGGCTACACCTTC. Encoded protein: CASSLIQQGSHGYTF.

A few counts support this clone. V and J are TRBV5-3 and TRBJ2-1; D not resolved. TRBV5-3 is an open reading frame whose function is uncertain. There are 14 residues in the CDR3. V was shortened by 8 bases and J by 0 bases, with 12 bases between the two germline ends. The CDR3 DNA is TGTGCCAGGTCCTTCTCTAGCTCCTACAATGAGCAGTTCTTC. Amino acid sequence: CARSFSSSYNEQFF.

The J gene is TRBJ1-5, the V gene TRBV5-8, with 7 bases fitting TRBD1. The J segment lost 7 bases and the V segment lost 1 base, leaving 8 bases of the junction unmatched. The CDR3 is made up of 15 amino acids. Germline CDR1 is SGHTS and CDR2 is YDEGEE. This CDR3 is CASSLRGTALQPQHF. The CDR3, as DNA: TGTGCCAGCAGCTTGCGTGGGACAGCCCTCCAGCCCCAGCATTTT.

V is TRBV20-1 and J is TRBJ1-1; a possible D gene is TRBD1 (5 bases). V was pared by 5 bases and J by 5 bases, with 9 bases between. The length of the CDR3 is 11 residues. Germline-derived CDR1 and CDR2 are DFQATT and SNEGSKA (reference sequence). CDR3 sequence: CSAWGETEAFF. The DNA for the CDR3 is TGCAGTGCTTGGGGGGAAACTGAAGCTTTCTTT.

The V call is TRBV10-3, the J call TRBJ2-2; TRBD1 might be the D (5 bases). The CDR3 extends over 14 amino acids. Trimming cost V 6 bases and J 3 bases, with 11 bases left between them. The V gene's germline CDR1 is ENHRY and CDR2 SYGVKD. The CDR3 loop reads CAIRAGWDTGELFF. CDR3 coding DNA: TGTGCCATCAGGGCAGGGTGGGACACCGGGGAGCTGTTTTTT.

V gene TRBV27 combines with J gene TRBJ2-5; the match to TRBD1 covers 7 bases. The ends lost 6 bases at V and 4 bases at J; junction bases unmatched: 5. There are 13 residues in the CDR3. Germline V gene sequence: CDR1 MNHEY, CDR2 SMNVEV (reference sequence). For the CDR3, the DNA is TGTGCCAGCAGACCAACAGGGGCAGAGACCCAGTACTTC. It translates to CASRPTGAETQYF.